The 28 T cell receptor beta chains below all came from one sample that was sequenced in a study of cytomegalovirus exposure and HLA in healthy donors. PCR employed 60 Vbeta and 13 Jbeta primers. Produced via immunoSEQ multiplex PCR; TCRdb's table is partial and in-frame only. The table for this sample gives roughly 45,000 clones. The sample comprised PBMCs. These receptors were obtained from a woman aged 25 to 45 in good health and CMV-seronegative.

The chain joins TRBV6-5 to TRBJ2-1; 7 bases are a match to TRBD1. CDR1 and CDR2 from the germline V gene are MNHEY and SVGAGI. The CDR3 has 16 amino acids. Trimming removed 1 base from V and 8 bases from J; junction bases left unmatched: 11. The CDR3 DNA sequence: TGTGCCAGCAGTTACTTGTTGGGGAACAGGGGCCATGAGCAGTTCTTC. Translation: CASSYLLGNRGHEQFF.

The J gene is TRBJ2-7, the V gene TRBV27; D is unclear. Trimming left V 4 bases short and J 3 bases short, with 13 bases between. Germline V gene data show CDR1 as MNHEY and CDR2 as SMNVEV (reference sequence). The CDR3 loop spans 14 amino acids. The CDR3: CASSSPGPNYEQYF. CDR3 coding DNA: TGTGCCAGCAGTTCCCCTGGGCCCAACTACGAGCAGTACTTC.

The chain has TRBV2 and TRBJ1-3; D gene uncertain. Trimming removed 4 bases at V and 2 bases at J, with 12 bases between. Germline CDR1 and CDR2: SNHLY and FYNNEI. The CDR3 covers 15 residues. CDR3 DNA: TGTGCCAGCAGTGCCCGGGCGGGGACTGGAAACACCATATATTTT. This sequence encodes CASSARAGTGNTIYF.

This chain connects TRBV19 to TRBJ1-1; D is perhaps TRBD1 (5 bases). Trimming shortened V by 7 bases and J by 1 base, and 13 bases separated the two germline ends. Germline V gives CDR1 LNHDA, CDR2 SQIVND (reference sequence). The CDR3 loop spans 14 amino acids. The CDR3 sequence: CASIATDKNTEAFF. DNA of the CDR3: TGTGCCAGTATCGCCACGGACAAGAACACTGAAGCTTTCTTT.

The rearrangement uses TRBV18 and TRBJ2-4; possible D gene TRBD2, 5 bases. There are 16 residues in the CDR3. Trimming stripped 2 bases from V and 11 bases from J, with 22 bases between. Germline CDR1 KGHSH, CDR2 LQKENI. CDR3 sequence (DNA): TGTGCCAGCTCACCAGTAAATCTAGCCCATAATAGGGTTCAGTACTTC. As protein: CASSPVNLAHNRVQYF.

The rearrangement uses TRBV25-1 and TRBJ2-5, with D possibly being TRBD2 (6 bases). This CDR3 has 15 residues. Germline loops: CDR1 MGHDK, CDR2 SYGVNS. The V end was cut by 0 bases, the J end by 7 bases, with 15 bases between. DNA for the CDR3: TGTGCCAGCAGTGAATACCGGGGGTTGTCGGGGACCCAGTACTTC. Protein sequence: CASSEYRGLSGTQYF.

The chain joins TRBV2 to TRBJ2-7; a possible D gene is TRBD2 (7 bases). With 8 bases removed from V and 5 bases from J, the gap between germline ends came to 13 bases. Germline V lookup: CDR1 SNHLY, CDR2 FYNNEI. This CDR3 has 12 amino acids. In DNA, the CDR3 is TGTGCCAGCTTTTGGGGGGGCAACGAGCAGTACTTC. Amino acid sequence: CASFWGGNEQYF.

The gene calls are TRBV5-1 and TRBJ1-1, with 7 bases aligning to TRBD1. CDR3 length: 13 amino acids. Germline loops: CDR1 SGHRS, CDR2 YFSETQ. V lost 7 bases, J lost 2 bases, and 5 bases stayed unmatched. CDR3 bases: TGCGCCAGCCGACAGGGCCAAAACACTGAAGCTTTCTTT. Translating gives CASRQGQNTEAFF.

This chain uses TRBV25-1 with TRBJ2-7; tentatively, D is TRBD2 (6 bases). Germline lookup yields CDR1 MGHDK and CDR2 SYGVNS. The CDR3 runs to 13 residues. With 2 bases removed from V and 3 bases from J, the gap between germline ends came to 8 bases. The CDR3 loop reads CASSEGGDYEQYF. The CDR3 DNA reads TGTGCCAGCAGTGAAGGAGGGGACTACGAGCAGTACTTC.

This sequence joins TRBV6-6 and TRBJ2-7, with D maybe TRBD2 (6 bases). Trimming shortened V by 10 bases and J by 1 base, and 14 bases separated the two germline ends. The CDR3 has 13 amino acids. Germline V gene data show CDR1 as MNHNY and CDR2 as SVGAGI (reference sequence). The CDR3 bases are TGTGCCATCACCGGGGGTTCATCCTACGAGCAGTACTTC. Translated, it gives CAITGGSSYEQYF.

The V and J genes are TRBV7-6 and TRBJ2-7; TRBD2 matches 12 bases. CDR3 length: 16 residues. Trimming cost V 2 bases and J 2 bases; bases outside gene matches: 4. Germline assignment: CDR1 SGHVS and CDR2 FNYEAQ. CDR3 amino acids: CASSLPLAGGTYEQYF. The CDR3 nucleotides are TGTGCCAGCAGCTTACCACTAGCGGGAGGCACCTACGAGCAGTACTTC.

The V call is TRBV29-1, the J call TRBJ2-3; the D gene is possibly TRBD1 (5 bases). The CDR3 length is 13 residues. The germline CDR1 and CDR2 sequences are SQVTM and ANQGSEA. V gave up 6 bases and J gave up 2 bases, with 12 bases separating them. The CDR3 region has the DNA TGCAGCGTCCGGACAATCCACACAGATACGCAGTATTTT. Translating it yields CSVRTIHTDTQYF.

V gene TRBV15 combines with J gene TRBJ2-5, with no clear D. Trimming stripped 0 bases from V and 3 bases from J, with 5 bases between. CDR3 length: 13 amino acids. Germline V gene data show CDR1 as LNHNV and CDR2 as YYDKDF (reference sequence). CDR3: CATSRDGKETQYF. CDR3 nucleotides: TGTGCCACCAGCAGAGATGGCAAAGAGACCCAGTACTTC.

The J gene is TRBJ1-4, the V gene TRBV19; D gene ambiguous. Germline CDR1 LNHDA, CDR2 SQIVND (reference sequence). Trimming stripped 5 bases from V and 8 bases from J, with 18 bases between. The CDR3 runs to 15 residues. This CDR3 reads CASSPRAGGSEKLFF. CDR3 in DNA: TGTGCCAGTAGTCCCCGGGCAGGAGGATCCGAAAAACTGTTTTTT.

CDR3 amino acids: CASSYRGSGMLEQYF. In DNA, the CDR3 is TGTGCCAGCAGTTACCGTGGTAGCGGGATGCTCGAGCAGTACTTC. The V and J genes are TRBV6-5 and TRBJ2-7; 8 nucleotides agree with TRBD2. CDR1 is MNHEY and CDR2 is SVGAGI in the germline V gene. The CDR3 is 15 amino acids. The V gene end was trimmed by 2 bases and the J gene end by 6 bases; junction bases not matched to a gene: 9.

The CDR3 is CASSKGQTSGNTIYF. Here the CDR3 DNA reads TGCGCCAGCAGCAAGGGACAGACCTCTGGAAACACCATATATTTT. The rearrangement joins TRBV5-1 to TRBJ1-3, with 7 bases lining up with TRBD1. The junction had 4 bases not matched to a gene; V was cut back by 4 bases and J by 0 bases. This CDR3 is 15 amino acids long. The germline gives CDR1 SGHRS, CDR2 YFSETQ.

The chain is built from TRBV7-9 and TRBJ2-5, with 8 bases lining up with TRBD1. Germline V gene lookup returns CDR1 SEHNR and CDR2 FQNEAQ (reference sequence). The CDR3 has 14 residues. J gave up 4 bases and V 5 bases, and 6 bases lay outside the gene matches. The chain's CDR3 is CASSPGQGIETQYF. The CDR3 DNA reads TGTGCCAGCAGCCCTGGACAGGGAATAGAGACCCAGTACTTC.

The chain is built from TRBV30 and TRBJ1-1; D unclear. CDR3 length equals 13 residues. The V gene lost 4 bases and the J gene lost 7 bases, with 16 bases spanning the gap. Germline V gene data show CDR1 as GTSNPN and CDR2 as SVGIG (reference sequence). The CDR3: CAWTEGPAGEAFF. The CDR3 nucleotides read TGTGCCTGGACAGAGGGTCCTGCGGGTGAAGCTTTCTTT.

The chain is built from TRBV11-2 and TRBJ2-2; 10 bases align to TRBD1. The germline CDR1 and CDR2 sequences are SGHAT and FQNNGV. With V trimmed by 2 bases and J by 7 bases, 7 bases remained unmatched. The CDR3 covers 16 residues. The CDR3 sequence: CASSLWDRGGGGELFF. CDR3 sequence (DNA): TGTGCCAGCAGCTTATGGGACAGGGGAGGAGGCGGGGAGCTGTTTTTT. The full variable domain, its missing parts supplied by reference TRBV11-2 and TRBJ2-2, is EAGVAQSPRYKIIEKRQSVAFWCNPISGHATLYWYQQILGQGPKLLIQFQNNGVVDDSQLPKDRFSAERLKGVDSTLKIQPAKLEDSAVYLCASSLWDRGGGGELFFGEGSRLTVL.

This CDR3 reads CASSQPRQGSNQPQHF. The CDR3 region has the DNA TGCGCCAGCAGCCAACCAAGACAGGGGAGCAATCAGCCCCAGCATTTT. The chain joins TRBV4-1 to TRBJ1-5, with 8 positions matching TRBD1. Unmatched junction bases numbered 4, after V lost 2 bases and J lost 1 base. The germline V gene has CDR1 MGHRA and CDR2 YSYEKL. This CDR3 has 16 residues.

V is TRBV9 and J is TRBJ2-1; D might be TRBD2 (6 bases). The CDR3 sequence is 15 residues long. V was trimmed by 3 bases and J by 8 bases, leaving 18 bases between them. Germline assignment: CDR1 SGDLS and CDR2 YYNGEE. The CDR3 spells CASSADYSPPHEQFF. CDR3 coding DNA: TGTGCCAGCAGCGCGGACTACTCACCACCCCATGAGCAGTTCTTC.

The gene calls are TRBV5-1 and TRBJ2-7; D not certain. The CDR3 runs to 13 residues. Trimming took off 5 bases at V and 6 bases at J, with 15 bases between the two ends. Germline assignment: CDR1 SGHRS and CDR2 YFSETQ. The DNA of the CDR3 is TGCGCCAGCAGGGTCGTCGAACCCGGCGAGCAGTACTTC. Amino acid sequence: CASRVVEPGEQYF.

The chain joins TRBV30 to TRBJ1-1; D gene ambiguous. The V and J ends lost 2 bases and 3 bases respectively, with 13 bases between them. This CDR3 region has 14 residues. Germline V gives CDR1 GTSNPN, CDR2 SVGIG (reference sequence). The CDR3 loop is CAWSRGFWDTEAFF. In DNA, the CDR3 is TGTGCCTGGAGTCGAGGGTTTTGGGACACTGAAGCTTTCTTT. The full variable domain, with the rest looked up from reference TRBV30 and TRBJ1-1, is SQTIHQWPATLVQPVGSPLSLECTVEGTSNPNLYWYRQAAGRGLQLLFYSVGIGQISSEVPQNLSASRPQDRQFILSSKKLLLSDSGFYLCAWSRGFWDTEAFFGQGTRLTVV.

The chain is built from TRBV4-2 and TRBJ2-5; TRBD1 aligns across 8 bases. The CDR3 has 16 amino acids. CDR1 is LGHNA, CDR2 YNFKEQ, per germline. Unmatched junction bases numbered 8, after V lost 5 bases and J lost 0 bases. This CDR3 reads CASSTRTGNYQETQYF. CDR3 coding DNA: TGTGCCAGCAGCACCCGGACAGGGAATTACCAAGAGACCCAGTACTTC.

The chain joins TRBV6-5 to TRBJ2-6; 9 bases line up with TRBD1. The length of the CDR3 is 15 residues. Germline lookup yields CDR1 MNHEY and CDR2 SVGAGI. After removal of 6 bases from V and 4 bases from J, the junction contained 4 bases not matched to a gene. The CDR3 nucleotides read TGTGCCAGCAGCCGGGACAGGGCCGGGGCCAACGTCCTGACTTTC. It encodes CASSRDRAGANVLTF.

The chain is built from TRBV7-9 and TRBJ2-3; TRBD2 is a possible D gene (6 bases). Trimming took 7 bases from V and 2 from J, leaving 13 bases between them. The CDR3 has 14 residues. Germline-derived CDR1 and CDR2 are SEHNR and FQNEAQ (reference sequence). CDR3 in DNA: TGTGCCAGCACCGAGACTAGTCCCACAGATACGCAGTATTTT. It codes for CASTETSPTDTQYF.

This chain uses TRBV5-1 with TRBJ1-5; 8 bases match TRBD1. There are 15 residues in the CDR3. The germline gives CDR1 SGHRS, CDR2 YFSETQ. Trimming at V came to 3 bases and at J to 2 bases, leaving 4 bases not matched to a gene. The CDR3 reads CASSWTGWGNQPQHF. CDR3 bases: TGCGCCAGCAGCTGGACAGGGTGGGGCAATCAGCCCCAGCATTTT.

The CDR3 nucleotides are TGTGCCAGCAGTGCCGGGAGGAACACTGAAGCTTTCTTT. Encoded protein: CASSAGRNTEAFF. The V call is TRBV27, the J call TRBJ1-1, with D uncertain. Germline V lookup: CDR1 MNHEY, CDR2 SMNVEV (reference sequence). V lost 5 bases, J lost 1 base, and 8 bases lay in between. The CDR3 has 13 amino acids.